This T cell receptor (beta chain) was recorded in a study of blood T cells in healthy people across ages. The CDR3 runs 14 residues. Trimming took 3 bases from V and 3 from J, leaving 12 bases between them. Concerning this clonotype: The antigen remains undetermined.

Alongside a J-beta primer mix, a sample-barcoded 5' primer served in a second PCR lasting about 7 to 12 cycles. Each cDNA molecule carried a tag from a template-switch adaptor that contained 12 random nucleotides. TCRdb reprocessed the 5' RACE reads via MiXCR and lists one record per CDR3 protein. Here the sample spans some 1.4 million distinct CDR3 sequences, around two fifths being singletons. Overall study results and limits: Across the age range, TCR beta diversity per million T cells fell in a roughly linear way.

Sequencing was performed on blood. The clonotype originates from a young woman in good health. The rearrangement links TRBV12-3 or TRBV12-4 to TRBJ2-7; D is perhaps TRBD1 (5 bases). The CDR3 sequence: CASSFGARGYEQYF. The CDR3 DNA reads TGTGCCAGCAGTTTTGGGGCACGAGGCTACGAGCAGTACTTC.